The 8 T cell receptor beta chains below were found in one sample sequenced in a study of T cell repertoires in cytomegalovirus infection. Antigens for these TCRs are unknown. TCRdb itself ran the reads through MiXCR, one entry per CDR3 protein. The table records fewer than 350,000 distinct CDR3 sequences, just under 30% of them present only once. This specimen consisted of cultured PBMCs, obtained from culture after CMV antigen stimulation. The receptors come from a human donor in good health (CMV status not recorded). Some clones in this sample may be carry-over from other donors' samples.

The genes are TRBV19 and TRBJ2-3; TRBD2 matches at 9 bases. Germline V gene lookup returns CDR1 LNHDA and CDR2 SQIVND (reference sequence). V dropped 11 bases and J dropped 4; count of bases not matched to a gene: 13. The CDR3 contains 15 residues. CDR3 sequence: CAASVSGRRADTQYF. The CDR3 DNA is TGTGCCGCCTCAGTTAGCGGGAGAAGGGCAGATACGCAGTATTTT.

The rearrangement links TRBV3-1 to TRBJ2-1, with TRBD1 matching 9 bases. CDR1 and CDR2 from the germline V gene are LGHDT and YNNKEL (reference sequence). Trimming took 5 bases from V and 6 from J; bases not matched to a gene: 2. This CDR3 has 13 residues. The CDR3 DNA follows: TGTGCCAGCAGCTACAGGGGGCCCAATGAGCAGTTCTTC. It specifies CASSYRGPNEQFF.

A few counts support this clonotype. The CDR3, as DNA: TGTGCCAGCAGTTGGCGGGGGGGAGGCACTGAAGCTTTCTTT. Its protein is CASSWRGGGTEAFF. This sequence joins TRBV12-3 or TRBV12-4 and TRBJ1-1; possibly TRBD1 for D (5 bases). This CDR3 spans 14 amino acids. V was trimmed by 4 bases and J by 4 bases, leaving 13 bases between them.

The chain is built from TRBV6-4 and TRBJ2-2; 10 positions match TRBD2. Losses at the gene ends were 9 bases for V and 3 bases for J; bases not matched to a gene: 10. The CDR3 consists of 16 residues. From germline, CDR1 is MRHNA and CDR2 SNTAGT. Written as DNA, the CDR3 is TGTGCCAGTCAAAAAGTAGCGGGAGGATACACCGGGGAGCTGTTTTTT. Amino acid sequence: CASQKVAGGYTGELFF.

This clonotype was seen repeatedly, ten times or more. The genes are TRBV4-1 and TRBJ1-5, with a possible D match to TRBD1 (6 bases). CDR1 MGHRA and CDR2 YSYEKL come from the germline V gene. Trimming removed 0 bases from V and 0 bases from J, with 21 bases in between. The CDR3 contains 20 residues. The CDR3 DNA is TGCGCCAGCAGCCAAGATCTCAAAGGGGGGTCCGTTTTTAGCAATCAGCCCCAGCATTTT. It specifies CASSQDLKGGSVFSNQPQHF.

V is TRBV6-4 and J is TRBJ2-2; D not resolved. Germline values: CDR1 MRHNA, CDR2 SNTAGT. The CDR3 spans 14 residues. V lost 10 bases, J lost 0 bases, and 12 bases lay in between. DNA for the CDR3: TGTGCCACCCGCGAGGTCGCGAACACCGGGGAGCTGTTTTTT. It specifies CATREVANTGELFF.

The CDR3 sequence: CASSPTYAGGFGTDTQYF. The CDR3 DNA is TGTGCCAGCAGTCCCACATATGCCGGGGGCTTTGGCACAGATACGCAGTATTTT. This sequence joins TRBV6-2 or TRBV6-3 and TRBJ2-3, with D perhaps TRBD1 or TRBD2 (6 bases each). V was shortened by 5 bases and J by 1 base, with 22 bases between the two germline ends. This CDR3 spans 18 amino acids. Germline V lookup: CDR1 MNHEY, CDR2 SVGEGT.

The rearrangement joins TRBV20-1 to TRBJ1-1, with TRBD1 as a possible D gene (6 bases). Germline V gene sequence: CDR1 DFQATT, CDR2 SNEGSKA (reference sequence). CDR3 size: 16 residues. V was shortened by 1 base and J by 10 bases, with 25 bases between the two germline ends. CDR3 DNA: TGCAGTGCTAGAGGGGGGGACATTTTGAGATCCTACGGAGCTTTCTTT. Its translation is CSARGGDILRSYGAFF.